This TCR beta chain was obtained from a study of early T cells in non-severe SARS-CoV-2 infection. For the study at large: The authors sequenced bulk RNA from unsorted whole blood, leaving chains unpaired.

The TCR library protocol was used to attach unique molecular identifiers. These identifiers were attached to individual cDNA molecules. MiXCR, applied by TCRdb to the 5' RACE reads, yields one record per CDR3 protein. The sample yields roughly 64,000 distinct CDR3 sequences, roughly 10% seen once. This clonotype was counted only a few times. CDR3 length: 14 residues. Trimming took 10 bases from V and 1 from J, leaving 13 bases between them. The germline V gene encodes CDR1 ENHRY and CDR2 SYGVKD. The TCR sequence derives from an adult who was a healthcare worker with PCR-confirmed SARS-CoV-2 infection or an uninfected control (not recorded which). The chain employs TRBV10-3 and TRBJ2-2, with D maybe TRBD2 (6 bases). Material: whole blood, obtained at baseline. The CDR3, as DNA: TGTGCCACCCGGGGGTCAGTGAACACCGGGGAGCTGTTTTTT. Translation: CATRGSVNTGELFF.